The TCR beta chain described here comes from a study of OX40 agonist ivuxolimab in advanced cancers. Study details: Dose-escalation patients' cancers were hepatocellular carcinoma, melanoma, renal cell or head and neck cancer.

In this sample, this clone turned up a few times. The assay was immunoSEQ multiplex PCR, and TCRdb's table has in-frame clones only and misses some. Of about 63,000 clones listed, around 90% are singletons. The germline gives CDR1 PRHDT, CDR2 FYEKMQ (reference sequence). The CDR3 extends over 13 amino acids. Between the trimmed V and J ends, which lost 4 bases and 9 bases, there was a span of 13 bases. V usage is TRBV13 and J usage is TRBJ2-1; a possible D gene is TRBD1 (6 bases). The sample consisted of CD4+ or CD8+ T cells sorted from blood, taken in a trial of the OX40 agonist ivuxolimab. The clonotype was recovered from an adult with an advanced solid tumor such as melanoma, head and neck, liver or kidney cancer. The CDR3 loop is CASSSDWDTEQFF. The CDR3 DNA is TGTGCCAGCAGCTCCGACTGGGACACTGAGCAGTTCTTC.